A selection of T cell receptor beta chains follows, all from one sample in a study of cytomegalovirus exposure and HLA in healthy donors. Assay used: immunoSEQ multiplex PCR; TCRdb lists only in-frame clones, some missing. The sample has 100,000 to 120,000 clones, just over 75% seen once; the top ten hold around an eighth. Specimen: PBMCs. The receptors derive from a man aged 25 to 40 in good health and CMV-seropositive. The CDR3 runs from the conserved cysteine through the conserved F or W. The D gene is left open where the match is weak. Size is stated for part of the rows, as once, few or many counts, or as a class when the clone is expanded.

CDR3,DNA,D,J,V,size
CASTSPPSGGSNTGELFF,TGTGCCAGCACCTCCCCGCCTAGCGGGGGGTCGAACACCGGGGAGCTGTTTTTT,TRBD2,TRBJ2-2,TRBV6-4,-
CASGGETQYF,TGTGCCAGCGGCGGGGAGACCCAGTACTTC,-,TRBJ2-5,TRBV6-5,-
CASRGGGWASYF,TGTGCCAGCAGAGGGGGTGGATGGGCGTCGTACTTC,-,TRBJ2-7,TRBV28,-
CASSLGPTSQETQYF,TGTGCCAGCAGCTTAGGGCCCACATCCCAAGAGACCCAGTACTTC,-,TRBJ2-5,TRBV7-3,-
CASSLERYSEKLFF,TGTGCCAGCAGCTTGGAGAGGTATTCGGAAAAACTGTTTTTT,-,TRBJ1-4,TRBV5-5,-
CASSPRHRSQETQYF,TGCGCCAGCAGCCCCCGACACAGAAGCCAAGAGACCCAGTACTTC,-,TRBJ2-5,TRBV4-1,-
CASSQPRGRGGTEAFF,TGTGCCAGCAGTCAACCCAGGGGGCGGGGGGGCACTGAAGCTTTCTTT,TRBD1,TRBJ1-1,TRBV28,once
CASSVNRDTEAFF,TGCGCCAGCAGTGTTAACCGGGACACTGAAGCTTTCTTT,-,TRBJ1-1,TRBV10-1,-
CSARDLEKQYF,TGCAGTGCTAGAGATCTCGAGAAGCAGTACTTC,-,TRBJ2-7,TRBV20-1,few
CASRPAPGTIVYGYTF,TGTGCCAGCAGGCCAGCCCCCGGGACAATCGTGTATGGCTACACCTTC,-,TRBJ1-2,TRBV7-8,-
CASSIGQGNEQFF,TGTGCCAGCAGTATCGGACAGGGCAATGAGCAGTTCTTC,TRBD1,TRBJ2-1,TRBV6-6,-
CASSDRTSSGEAFF,TGTGCCAGCAGTGACCGGACAAGCTCAGGGGAAGCTTTCTTT,-,TRBJ1-1,TRBV2,-
CASSRGSYEQYF,TGCGCCAGCAGCCGGGGGAGTTACGAGCAGTACTTC,-,TRBJ2-7,TRBV5-1,few
CASSPTPVAQSYGYTF,TGCGCCAGCAGCCCCACCCCGGTTGCACAGAGTTATGGCTACACCTTC,-,TRBJ1-2,TRBV4-1,once
CASSRTGRSGNTIYF,TGCGCCAGCAGCCGGACAGGCCGTTCTGGAAACACCATATATTTT,TRBD1,TRBJ1-3,TRBV5-1,few
CASRGAGSTDTQYF,TGTGCCAGCAGGGGAGCGGGGAGCACAGATACGCAGTATTTT,TRBD2,TRBJ2-3,TRBV28,few
CASSLSPSNEKLFF,TGTGCCAGCAGCTTGTCGCCCAGTAATGAAAAACTGTTTTTT,-,TRBJ1-4,TRBV5-6,-
CASSLGAGTVTDTQYF,TGTGCCAGCAGCTTAGGGGCCGGGACAGTTACAGATACGCAGTATTTT,TRBD1,TRBJ2-3,TRBV7-6,few
CASSQGVQPGLRWDNEQFF,TGCGCCAGCAGCCAAGGCGTTCAGCCGGGACTAAGGTGGGACAATGAGCAGTTCTTC,TRBD2,TRBJ2-1,TRBV4-3,-
CAGSYGQGDGYTF,TGTGCCGGCAGCTACGGACAGGGTGATGGCTACACCTTC,TRBD1,TRBJ1-2,TRBV9,-
CASSETGLPAAGANVLTF,TGTGCCAGCAGTGAAACGGGACTCCCGGCGGCTGGGGCCAACGTCCTGACTTTC,-,TRBJ2-6,TRBV9,-
CASSPAGGPYGYTF,TGTGCCAGCAGTCCCGCCGGGGGGCCATATGGCTACACCTTC,-,TRBJ1-2,TRBV27,-